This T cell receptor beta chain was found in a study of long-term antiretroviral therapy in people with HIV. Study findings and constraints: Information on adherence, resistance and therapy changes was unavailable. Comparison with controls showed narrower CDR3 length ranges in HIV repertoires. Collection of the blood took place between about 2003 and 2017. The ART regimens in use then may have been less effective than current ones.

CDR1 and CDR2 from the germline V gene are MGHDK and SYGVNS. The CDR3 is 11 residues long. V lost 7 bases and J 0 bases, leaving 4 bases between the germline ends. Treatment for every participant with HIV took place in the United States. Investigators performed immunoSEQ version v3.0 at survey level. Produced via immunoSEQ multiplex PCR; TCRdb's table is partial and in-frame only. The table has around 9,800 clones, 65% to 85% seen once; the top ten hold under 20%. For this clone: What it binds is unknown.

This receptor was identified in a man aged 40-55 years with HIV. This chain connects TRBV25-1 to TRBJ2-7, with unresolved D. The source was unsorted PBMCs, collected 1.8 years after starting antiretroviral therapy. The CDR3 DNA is TGTGCCAGCACTCACTCCTACGAGCAGTACTTC. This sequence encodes CASTHSYEQYF.